The 32 T cell receptor beta chains presented below share a single source sample, sequenced in a study of CXCR4 blockade with PD-1 therapy in pancreatic cancer. Some clones are missing from TCRdb's copy, which holds only in-frame ones; the method was immunoSEQ multiplex PCR. In the table there are approximately 17,000 clones, roughly 72% of which are singletons. The sequenced sample was tumor tissue. The source of these receptors is a human donor with pancreatic ductal adenocarcinoma.

This chain connects TRBV19 to TRBJ1-1; 8 positions match TRBD1. Germline assignment: CDR1 LNHDA and CDR2 SQIVND (reference sequence). The CDR3 is 15 residues long. V lost 4 bases and J lost 4; bases outside the gene matches: 8. This CDR3 reads CASSKPGGAGTEAFF. For the CDR3, the DNA is TGTGCCAGTAGTAAACCAGGGGGCGCGGGCACTGAAGCTTTCTTT.

The chain has TRBV14 and TRBJ1-3; 8 bases are a match to TRBD1. Germline V gives CDR1 SGHDN, CDR2 FVKESK. The length of the CDR3 is 16 residues. Unmatched junction bases numbered 7, after V lost 4 bases and J lost 2 bases. CDR3 sequence: CASSPRGQGPGNTIYF. CDR3 in DNA: TGTGCCAGCAGCCCGCGAGGACAGGGACCTGGAAACACCATATATTTT.

Only one count was recorded for this clone. The CDR3 loop reads CASTKWAAISDNTGELFF. The CDR3 region has the DNA TGTGCCAGTACCAAATGGGCAGCCATATCGGATAACACCGGGGAGCTGTTTTTT. The rearrangement joins TRBV19 to TRBJ2-2; D remains unclear. CDR3 length equals 18 residues. Trimming left V 7 bases short and J 2 bases short, with 23 bases between. Germline-derived CDR1 and CDR2 are LNHDA and SQIVND (reference sequence).

This sequence joins TRBV19 and TRBJ2-2; D not certain. The V end lost 2 bases, the J end lost 1 base, and 8 bases lay between the germline ends. The CDR3 length is 15 residues. CDR1 and CDR2 from the germline V gene are LNHDA and SQIVND (reference sequence). The CDR3 region has the DNA TGTGCCAGTAGTATAAAGTCAAGGAACACCGGGGAGCTGTTTTTT. Translation gives CASSIKSRNTGELFF. Supplemented by reference TRBV19 and TRBJ2-2, the full variable domain reads DGGITQSPKYLFRKEGQNVTLSCEQNLNHDAMYWYRQDPGQGLRLIYYSQIVNDFQKGDIAEGYSVSREKKESFPLTVTSAQKNPTAFYLCASSIKSRNTGELFFGEGSRLTVL.

This chain connects TRBV10-1 to TRBJ2-2, with D possibly TRBD1 on 7 matching bases. In germline, CDR1 is WNHNN, CDR2 SYGVQD (reference sequence). This CDR3 is 15 amino acids long. V was pared by 0 bases and J by 5 bases, with 10 bases between. Here the CDR3 reads CASSESTGRTGELFF. CDR3 in DNA: TGCGCCAGCAGTGAGTCGACAGGGAGGACCGGGGAGCTGTTTTTT.

The chain carries TRBV18 and TRBJ2-5, with 10 bases matching TRBD2. Per germline, CDR1 KGHSH and CDR2 LQKENI. V dropped 0 bases and J dropped 5; count of bases not matched to a gene: 6. This CDR3 comprises 16 residues. In DNA form, the CDR3 reads TGTGCCAGCTCACCACCGAGCGGGAGGGCCCGGGAGACCCAGTACTTC. Protein: CASSPPSGRARETQYF.

The chain recombines TRBV6-8 with TRBJ1-1; 8 bases are shared with TRBD1. J lost 14 bases, V lost 5 bases, and 10 bases had no gene match. Looked up from germline, CDR1 is MNHGY and CDR2 is SAAAGT. The CDR3 covers 12 residues. CDR3 coding DNA: TGTGCCAGCAGTCACAGGGGGGCTCTAGGCTTCTTT. Translating it yields CASSHRGALGFF.

The chain carries TRBV14 and TRBJ2-7, with D possibly TRBD1 on 6 matching bases. The CDR3 length is 14 residues. CDR1 and CDR2 (germline): SGHDN, FVKESK. V gave up 2 bases and J gave up 1 base, with 9 bases separating them. Here the CDR3 DNA reads TGTGCCAGCAGCCAAAGGGGACAATCCTACGAGCAGTACTTC. This codes for CASSQRGQSYEQYF.

V and J are TRBV28 and TRBJ2-1; D is uncertain. Germline V gene lookup returns CDR1 MDHEN and CDR2 SYDVKM. The germline V and J ends were trimmed by 2 bases and 6 bases, with 11 bases remaining between them. The CDR3 covers 14 residues. The CDR3 coding sequence is TGTGCCAGCAGTTTAGAAGGGTTCGGCAATGAGCAGTTCTTC. Its protein product is CASSLEGFGNEQFF.

This sequence joins TRBV23-1 and TRBJ1-3, with D tentatively TRBD1 (6 bases). TRBV23-1 is annotated as an ORF whose role is uncertain. Trimming removed 6 bases from V and 3 bases from J, with 15 bases in between. The CDR3 has 15 amino acids. The CDR3 DNA sequence: TGCGCCAGCAGCAGAGAGGGACACCTTGGAAACACCATATATTTT. It codes for CASSREGHLGNTIYF.

There are a few counts of this clone. The CDR3 coding sequence is TGTGCCAGCAGTGGGGCGGGAGTCTCCTACAATGAGCAGTTCTTC. Its translation is CASSGAGVSYNEQFF. This chain uses TRBV9 with TRBJ2-1; 7 bases line up with TRBD2. The CDR3 runs 15 residues. V lost 5 bases and J lost 0; bases outside the gene matches: 5. Germline V gives CDR1 SGDLS, CDR2 YYNGEE.

This clone was counted once. The genes are TRBV6-8 and TRBJ1-5; D might be TRBD1 (5 bases). This CDR3 contains 15 residues. Germline-derived CDR1 and CDR2 are MNHGY and SAAAGT. Trimming cost V 2 bases and J 0 bases, with 8 bases left between them. The CDR3 coding sequence is TGTGCCAGCAGTTACCAGAGGGGTAGCAATCAGCCCCAGCATTTT. Residues: CASSYQRGSNQPQHF.

The chain uses TRBV9 and TRBJ2-4; D is ambiguous. Germline CDR1 SGDLS, CDR2 YYNGEE. The length of the CDR3 is 13 residues. V was clipped by 2 bases and J by 4 bases, with 7 bases between them. The CDR3 region is CASSVKKKNIQYF. The CDR3, as DNA: TGTGCCAGCAGCGTGAAAAAGAAAAACATTCAGTACTTC.

The V gene is TRBV19, the J gene TRBJ2-5; 12 bases are shared with TRBD1. The junction had 6 bases not matched to a gene; V was cut back by 5 bases and J by 5 bases. CDR3 length: 15 residues. Germline loops: CDR1 LNHDA, CDR2 SQIVND (reference sequence). The CDR3 sequence: CASSLSGQGAETQYF. CDR3 bases: TGTGCCAGTAGTCTCTCGGGACAGGGGGCTGAGACCCAGTACTTC.

The V and J genes are TRBV19 and TRBJ1-5; 7 positions match TRBD1. Germline V gene data show CDR1 as LNHDA and CDR2 as SQIVND (reference sequence). With V trimmed by 5 bases and J by 2 bases, 3 bases remained unmatched. This CDR3 is 14 amino acids long. This chain's CDR3 is CASSGTGGNQPQHF. DNA of the CDR3: TGTGCCAGTAGTGGTACAGGGGGCAATCAGCCCCAGCATTTT.

V gene TRBV11-3 combines with J gene TRBJ1-4; D possibly corresponds to TRBD1 (6 bases). This CDR3 region has 15 residues. The V gene's germline CDR1 is SGHNT and CDR2 YENEEA. V was pared by 4 bases and J by 4 bases, with 13 bases between. The CDR3 loop reads CASSYTGQLNEKLFF. The CDR3 coding sequence is TGTGCCAGCAGCTATACCGGACAGCTTAATGAAAAACTGTTTTTT.

The rearrangement links TRBV11-3 to TRBJ2-1, with D perhaps matching TRBD2 (5 bases). The V end lost 1 base, the J end lost 4 bases, and 11 bases lay between the germline ends. The CDR3 covers 15 residues. Germline V gene lookup returns CDR1 SGHNT and CDR2 YENEEA. The CDR3 reads CASSLVTGYYNEQFF. DNA of the CDR3: TGTGCCAGCAGCTTAGTTACGGGATATTACAATGAGCAGTTCTTC.

J is TRBJ1-1 and V is TRBV16; 7 positions match TRBD1. The trim removed 8 bases at V and 0 bases at J, leaving 9 bases unmatched. CDR1 KGHSY and CDR2 FQNENV come from the germline V gene. This CDR3 region has 15 residues. In DNA form, the CDR3 reads TGTGCCAGCTTCGACAGGGCAAACATGAACACTGAAGCTTTCTTT. Protein sequence: CASFDRANMNTEAFF.

This clone has a handful of counts. The chain employs TRBV11-3 and TRBJ1-6; D is undetermined. This CDR3 has 15 residues. Deletions cut 5 bases from V and 8 bases from J, with 16 bases between. Germline V gene sequence: CDR1 SGHNT, CDR2 YENEEA. The CDR3 here is CASSQWTAWDSPLHF. The CDR3 DNA is TGTGCCAGCAGCCAATGGACGGCTTGGGATTCACCCCTCCACTTT.

The rearrangement joins TRBV18 to TRBJ2-3; 9 nucleotides match TRBD2. V dropped 4 bases and J dropped 1; count of bases not matched to a gene: 3. The CDR3 covers 15 residues. Germline values: CDR1 KGHSH, CDR2 LQKENI. The CDR3 nucleotides are TGTGCCAGCTCACTGGGACTAGCCCGCACAGATACGCAGTATTTT. This gives the protein CASSLGLARTDTQYF.

The chain links TRBV19 to TRBJ2-1, with TRBD2 identical over 14 bases. Germline lookup yields CDR1 LNHDA and CDR2 SQIVND (reference sequence). V lost 2 bases and J lost 2; bases outside the gene matches: 11. CDR3 length: 20 amino acids. The CDR3 is CASSIYGSGLAGGPYNEQFF. CDR3 in DNA: TGTGCCAGTAGTATATACGGCAGCGGACTAGCGGGAGGCCCCTACAATGAGCAGTTCTTC.

This clone showed up just a few times. The rearrangement joins TRBV19 to TRBJ2-2; TRBD2 agrees at 10 bases. V was pared by 5 bases and J by 9 bases, with 6 bases of the junction left unmatched. Germline V gene lookup returns CDR1 LNHDA and CDR2 SQIVND (reference sequence). CDR3 length: 14 residues. CDR3 loop: CASSSRLAGWELFF. The CDR3, as DNA: TGTGCCAGTAGTTCTCGACTAGCGGGTTGGGAGCTGTTTTTT.

This chain links TRBV18 with TRBJ2-3; D may correspond to TRBD1 or TRBD2 (5 bases each). The germline CDR1 and CDR2 sequences are KGHSH and LQKENI. The V gene lost 1 base and the J gene lost 0 bases, with 14 bases spanning the gap. The CDR3 has 17 residues. The CDR3 sequence: CASSPLRGQLSTDTQYF. As DNA, the CDR3 is TGTGCCAGCTCACCACTCCGGGGCCAACTTAGCACAGATACGCAGTATTTT.

This chain uses TRBV19 with TRBJ1-1; a possible D gene is TRBD1 (6 bases). This CDR3 comprises 17 residues. Germline V CDR1 and CDR2: LNHDA, SQIVND (reference sequence). V was trimmed by 3 bases and J by 1 base, leaving 18 bases between them. The CDR3 coding sequence is TGTGCCAGTAGTATCCCCACGTCGGGACAAAAGAACACTGAAGCTTTCTTT. It specifies CASSIPTSGQKNTEAFF.

CDR3 DNA: TGTGCCAGCAGTTCTCCAGGGTTCACTGAAGCTTTCTTT. This codes for CASSSPGFTEAFF. The J gene is TRBJ1-1, the V gene TRBV27; D is possibly TRBD1 (5 bases). Deletions cut 4 bases from V and 4 bases from J, with 10 bases between. Germline values: CDR1 MNHEY, CDR2 SMNVEV (reference sequence). This CDR3 comprises 13 residues.

This clone is a singleton in its sample. The V call is TRBV6-8, the J call TRBJ2-1, with 7 bases aligning to TRBD2. Germline assignment: CDR1 MNHGY and CDR2 SAAAGT. J lost 0 bases, V lost 2 bases, and 1 base had no gene match. The CDR3 contains 15 residues. CDR3 in DNA: TGTGCCAGCAGTTACGGCGGGAGCTCCTACAATGAGCAGTTCTTC. This codes for CASSYGGSSYNEQFF.

J is TRBJ2-1 and V is TRBV19, with a weak D call TRBD2 (5 bases). Trimming cost V 6 bases and J 5 bases, with 20 bases left between them. The germline V gene has CDR1 LNHDA and CDR2 SQIVND (reference sequence). This CDR3 spans 16 amino acids. The CDR3 bases are TGTGCCAGTAGCAGTTATCCCGCTACCGGGGACAATGAGCAGTTCTTC. It specifies CASSSYPATGDNEQFF.

J is TRBJ2-2 and V is TRBV25-1; 8 bases agree with TRBD1. V lost 6 bases to trimming and J lost 5 bases; unmatched junction nucleotides: 5. The CDR3 loop spans 14 amino acids. Germline-derived CDR1 and CDR2 are MGHDK and SYGVNS. The CDR3 is CASRPRGLTGELFF. The CDR3 DNA is TGTGCCAGCAGGCCCAGGGGGCTGACCGGGGAGCTGTTTTTT.

V gene TRBV29-1 combines with J gene TRBJ2-1; 13 nucleotides agree with TRBD2. Germline V gives CDR1 SQVTM, CDR2 ANQGSEA. The CDR3 has 15 amino acids. The junction had 6 bases not matched to a gene; V was cut back by 6 bases and J by 4 bases. This chain's CDR3 is CSVIGTSGTYNEQFF. The CDR3 DNA reads as TGCAGCGTAATAGGGACTAGCGGGACTTACAATGAGCAGTTCTTC.

The V and J genes are TRBV19 and TRBJ1-4; maybe TRBD1 (5 bases). The CDR3 has 14 residues. Looked up from germline, CDR1 is LNHDA and CDR2 is SQIVND (reference sequence). Trimming cost V 10 bases and J 10 bases, with 22 bases left between them. The CDR3, as DNA: TGTGCCACTCATCCGGGACCAGATCTAGCAAAACTGTTTTTT. As protein: CATHPGPDLAKLFF. The full variable domain, with the rest looked up from reference TRBV19 and TRBJ1-4, is DGGITQSPKYLFRKEGQNVTLSCEQNLNHDAMYWYRQDPGQGLRLIYYSQIVNDFQKGDIAEGYSVSREKKESFPLTVTSAQKNPTAFYLCATHPGPDLAKLFFGSGTQLSVL.

This chain joins TRBV30 and TRBJ2-3; D not resolved. V lost 0 bases to trimming and J lost 5 bases, with 15 bases between them. The CDR3 extends over 15 amino acids. The V gene's germline CDR1 is GTSNPN and CDR2 SVGIG (reference sequence). DNA for the CDR3: TGTGCCTGGAGTGTACGGGCACGGACGGGAGATACGCAGTATTTT. This gives the protein CAWSVRARTGDTQYF.

The sample holds a few counts of this clone. The chain carries TRBV30 and TRBJ2-7; the match to TRBD2 covers 7 bases. The length of the CDR3 is 13 residues. V dropped 2 bases and J dropped 4; count of bases not matched to a gene: 5. Germline V gives CDR1 GTSNPN, CDR2 SVGIG (reference sequence). CDR3: CAWSPYSGYEQYF. CDR3 DNA: TGTGCCTGGAGTCCTTATAGCGGGTACGAGCAGTACTTC.